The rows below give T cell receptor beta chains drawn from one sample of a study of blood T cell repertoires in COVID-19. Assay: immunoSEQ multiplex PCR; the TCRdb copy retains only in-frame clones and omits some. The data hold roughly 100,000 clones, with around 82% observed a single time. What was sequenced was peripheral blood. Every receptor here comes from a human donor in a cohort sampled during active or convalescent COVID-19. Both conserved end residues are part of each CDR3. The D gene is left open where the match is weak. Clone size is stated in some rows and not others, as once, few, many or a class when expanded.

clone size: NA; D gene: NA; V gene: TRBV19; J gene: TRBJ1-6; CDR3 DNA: TGTGCCAGTAGTACCAGATCCCGGGTTGGTTCACCCCTCCACTTT; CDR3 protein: CASSTRSRVGSPLHF
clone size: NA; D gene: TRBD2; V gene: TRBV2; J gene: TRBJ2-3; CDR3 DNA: TGTGCCAGAAGCTCAGGTAGCGGGGGCCCAACTTACACAGATACGCAGTATTTT; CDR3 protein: CARSSGSGGPTYTDTQYF
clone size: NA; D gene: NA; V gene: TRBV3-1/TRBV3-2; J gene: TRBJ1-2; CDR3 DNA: TGTGCCAGCAGCCAAGAAACTGTCAGCAGGAACTATGGCTACACCTTC; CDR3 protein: CASSQETVSRNYGYTF
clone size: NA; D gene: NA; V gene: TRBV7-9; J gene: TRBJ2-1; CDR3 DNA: TGTGCCAGCAGCTTAGCCCGGAGAGGTTTTTACAATGAGCAGTTCTTC; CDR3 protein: CASSLARRGFYNEQFF
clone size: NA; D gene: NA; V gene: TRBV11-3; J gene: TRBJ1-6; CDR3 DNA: TGTGCCAGCAGCTTTGTCAGGGGTGATTCACCCCTCCACTTT; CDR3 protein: CASSFVRGDSPLHF
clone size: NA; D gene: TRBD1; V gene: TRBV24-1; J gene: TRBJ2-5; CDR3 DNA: TGTGCCACCAACAGGGGCTTTGAAGAGACCCAGTACTTC; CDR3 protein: CATNRGFEETQYF
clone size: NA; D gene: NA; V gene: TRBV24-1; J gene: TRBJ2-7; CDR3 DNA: TGTGCCACTCGCGAACGGCTAGGGGATGAGCAGTACTTC; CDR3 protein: CATRERLGDEQYF
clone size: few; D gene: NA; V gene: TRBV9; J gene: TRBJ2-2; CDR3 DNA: TGTGCCAGCAGCGTATTCTCCACCGGGGAGCTGTTTTTT; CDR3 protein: CASSVFSTGELFF
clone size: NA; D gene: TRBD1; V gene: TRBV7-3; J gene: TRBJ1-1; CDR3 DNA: TGTGCCAGCAGCTCACCGGGACAGGGGGACGGCACTGAAGCTTTCTTT; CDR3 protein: CASSSPGQGDGTEAFF
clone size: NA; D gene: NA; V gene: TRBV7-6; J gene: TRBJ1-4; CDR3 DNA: TGTGCCAGCAGCTTATTTGGAAATGAGGGAAAACTGTTTTTT; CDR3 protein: CASSLFGNEGKLFF
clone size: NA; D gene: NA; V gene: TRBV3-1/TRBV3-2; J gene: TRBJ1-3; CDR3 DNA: TGTGCCAGCAGCCACCGGGGGGCGGTTTCTGGAAACACCATATATTTT; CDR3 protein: CASSHRGAVSGNTIYF
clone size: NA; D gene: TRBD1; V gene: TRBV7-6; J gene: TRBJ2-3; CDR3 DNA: TGTGCCAGCAGCTTATCGGGGACGGGGACAGGGAAGGCAGATACGCAGTATTTT; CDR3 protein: CASSLSGTGTGKADTQYF
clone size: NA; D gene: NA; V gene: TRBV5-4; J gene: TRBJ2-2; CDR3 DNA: TGTGCCAGCAGCTTGGGTCGGGGGAACGGGGAGCTGTTTTTT; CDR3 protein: CASSLGRGNGELFF
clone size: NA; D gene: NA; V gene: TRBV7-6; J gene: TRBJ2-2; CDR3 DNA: TGTGCCAGCAGCTCCACCCCCTCAGTGAACACCGGGGAGCTGTTTTTT; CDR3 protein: CASSSTPSVNTGELFF
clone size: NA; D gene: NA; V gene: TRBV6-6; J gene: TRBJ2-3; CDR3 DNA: TGTGCCAGCAGTTACACTCTACCCACAGATACGCAGTATTTT; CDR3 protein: CASSYTLPTDTQYF
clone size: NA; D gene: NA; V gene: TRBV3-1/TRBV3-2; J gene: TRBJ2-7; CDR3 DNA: TGTGCCAGCAGCCGTAACGGACAGAGTAGCTCCTACGAGCAGTACTTC; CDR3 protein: CASSRNGQSSSYEQYF
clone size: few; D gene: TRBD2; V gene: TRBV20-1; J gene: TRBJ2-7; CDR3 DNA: TGCAGTGCTAGTGGGAGACTAGCGGGGGGGCCCGAGCAGTACTTC; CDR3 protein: CSASGRLAGGPEQYF
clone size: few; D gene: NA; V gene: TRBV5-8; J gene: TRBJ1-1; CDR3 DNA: TGTGCCAGCAGCTTGGTGGTCCGGGGGTTAGACACTGAAGCTTTCTTT; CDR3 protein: CASSLVVRGLDTEAFF
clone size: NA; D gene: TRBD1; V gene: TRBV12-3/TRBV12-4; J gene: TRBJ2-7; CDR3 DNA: TGTGCCAGCAGTTTCAGACAGGGTAGCGAGCAGTACTTC; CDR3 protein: CASSFRQGSEQYF
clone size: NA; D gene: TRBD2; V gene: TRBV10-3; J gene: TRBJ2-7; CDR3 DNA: TGTGCCATCCGCCTAGCGGGGGGCTACGAGCAGTACTTC; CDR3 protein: CAIRLAGGYEQYF
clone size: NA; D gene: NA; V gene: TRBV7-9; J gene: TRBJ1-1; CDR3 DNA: TGTGCCAGCAGCTTGGGGGCTGGGGACACTGAAGCTTTCTTT; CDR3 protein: CASSLGAGDTEAFF
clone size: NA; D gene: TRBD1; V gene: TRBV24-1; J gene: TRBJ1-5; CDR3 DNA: TGTGCCACCAGTGATGGGACAGGGTGGAGCAATCAGCCCCAGCATTTT; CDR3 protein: CATSDGTGWSNQPQHF
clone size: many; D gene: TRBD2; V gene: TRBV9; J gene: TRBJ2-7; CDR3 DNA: TGTGCCAGCAGCGACGGGGGGGATAACACCATCGGATACGAGCAGTACTTC; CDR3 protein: CASSDGGDNTIGYEQYF
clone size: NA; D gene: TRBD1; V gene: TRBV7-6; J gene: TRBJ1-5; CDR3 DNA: TGTGCCAGCAGCAAGGGGGCGGGGAGCAATCAGCCCCAGCATTTT; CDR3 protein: CASSKGAGSNQPQHF
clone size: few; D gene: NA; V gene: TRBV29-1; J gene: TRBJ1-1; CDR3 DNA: TGCAGCGCCATCTCCCGGGGGATGAACACTGAAGCTTTCTTT; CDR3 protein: CSAISRGMNTEAFF
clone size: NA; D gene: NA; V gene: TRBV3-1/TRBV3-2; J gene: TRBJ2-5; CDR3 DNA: TGTGCCAGCAGCCACGGGAGCCAAGAGACCCAGTACTTC; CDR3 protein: CASSHGSQETQYF
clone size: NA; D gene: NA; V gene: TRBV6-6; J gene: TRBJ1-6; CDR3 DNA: TGTGCCAGCAGTTACGGACAGAAATATAATTCACCCCTCCACTTT; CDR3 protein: CASSYGQKYNSPLHF
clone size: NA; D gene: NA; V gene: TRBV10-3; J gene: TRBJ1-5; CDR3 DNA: TGTGCCATCAGCATTGACTACAATCAGCCCCAGCATTTT; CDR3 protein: CAISIDYNQPQHF
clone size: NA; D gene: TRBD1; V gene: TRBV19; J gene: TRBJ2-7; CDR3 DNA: TGTGCCAGTAGTAGTTGGGACAGGCTCTACGAGCAGTACTTC; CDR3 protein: CASSSWDRLYEQYF
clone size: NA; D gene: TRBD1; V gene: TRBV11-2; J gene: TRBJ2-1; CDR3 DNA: TGTGCCAGCAGCACCGGGACAGGGTTTAATGAGCAGTTCTTC; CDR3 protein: CASSTGTGFNEQFF
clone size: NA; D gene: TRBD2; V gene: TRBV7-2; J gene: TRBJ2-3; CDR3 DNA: TGTGCCAGCAGCTTACCGGTAGCGGGGGGGACAGATACGCAGTATTTT; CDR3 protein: CASSLPVAGGTDTQYF
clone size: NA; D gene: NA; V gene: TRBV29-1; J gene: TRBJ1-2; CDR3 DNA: TGCAGCGTTGAAGACTTGACAGTCTACACCTTC; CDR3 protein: CSVEDLTVYTF
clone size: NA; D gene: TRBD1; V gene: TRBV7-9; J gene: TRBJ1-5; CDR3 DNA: TGTGCCAGCAGCACCGGGGACAGATCGCAGCCCCAGCATTTT; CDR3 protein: CASSTGDRSQPQHF
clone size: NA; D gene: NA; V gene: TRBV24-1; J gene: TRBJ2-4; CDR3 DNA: TGTGCCACCAGTGATGGCCGGGTGGCCAAAAACATTCAGTACTTC; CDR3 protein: CATSDGRVAKNIQYF
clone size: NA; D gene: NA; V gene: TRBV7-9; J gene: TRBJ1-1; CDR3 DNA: TGTGCCAGCAGCTTAACGGTGAACACTGAAGCTTTCTTT; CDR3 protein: CASSLTVNTEAFF
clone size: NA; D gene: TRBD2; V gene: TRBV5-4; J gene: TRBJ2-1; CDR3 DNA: TGTGCCAGCAGCTTAAATCCGACTAGCGGGGGGATCGATGAGCAGTTCTTC; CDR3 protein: CASSLNPTSGGIDEQFF
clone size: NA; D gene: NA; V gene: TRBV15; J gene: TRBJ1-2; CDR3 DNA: TGTGCCACCAGCACTAGGACAGAATATAACTATGGCTACACCTTC; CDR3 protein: CATSTRTEYNYGYTF
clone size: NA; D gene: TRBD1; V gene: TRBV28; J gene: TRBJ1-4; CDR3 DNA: TGTGCCAGCAGCACGACAGGGGTGGTTGAAAAACTGTTTTTT; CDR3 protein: CASSTTGVVEKLFF
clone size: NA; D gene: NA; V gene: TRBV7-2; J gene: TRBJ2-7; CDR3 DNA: TGTGCCAGCAGCAGGAGCAGGGGTTCCTACGAGCAGTACTTC; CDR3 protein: CASSRSRGSYEQYF
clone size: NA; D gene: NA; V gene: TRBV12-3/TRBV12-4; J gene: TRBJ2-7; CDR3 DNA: TGTGCCAGCAGACGTTACAGCCACGAGCAGTACTTC; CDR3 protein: CASRRYSHEQYF
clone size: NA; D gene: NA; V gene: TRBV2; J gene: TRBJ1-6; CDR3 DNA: TGTGCCAGCAGTGGTGACAGTCCACATTCACCCCTCCACTTT; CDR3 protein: CASSGDSPHSPLHF